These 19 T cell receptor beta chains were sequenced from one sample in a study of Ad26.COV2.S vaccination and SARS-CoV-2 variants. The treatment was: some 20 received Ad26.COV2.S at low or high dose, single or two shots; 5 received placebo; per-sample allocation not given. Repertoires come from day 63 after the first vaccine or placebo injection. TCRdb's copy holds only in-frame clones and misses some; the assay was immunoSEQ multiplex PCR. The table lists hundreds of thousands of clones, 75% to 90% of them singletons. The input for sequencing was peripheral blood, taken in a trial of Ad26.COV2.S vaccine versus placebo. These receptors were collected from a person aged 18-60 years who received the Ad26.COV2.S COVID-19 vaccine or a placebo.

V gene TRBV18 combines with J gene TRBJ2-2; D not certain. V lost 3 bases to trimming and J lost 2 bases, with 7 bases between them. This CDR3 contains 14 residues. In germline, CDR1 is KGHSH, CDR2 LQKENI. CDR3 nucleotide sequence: TGTGCCAGCTCACCGGGTCCCAACACCGGGGAGCTGTTTTTT. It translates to CASSPGPNTGELFF.

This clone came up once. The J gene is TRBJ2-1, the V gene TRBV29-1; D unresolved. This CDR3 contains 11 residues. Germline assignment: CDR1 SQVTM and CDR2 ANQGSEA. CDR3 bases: TGCAGTGCCCGGAGAGGCAATGAGCAGTTCTTC. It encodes CSARRGNEQFF.

The CDR3 sequence is CASSLAGGVGWGGTEAFF. In DNA form, the CDR3 reads TGTGCCAGCAGCTTGGCGGGAGGGGTTGGATGGGGAGGGACTGAAGCTTTCTTT. V usage is TRBV5-6 and J usage is TRBJ1-1, with D possibly matching TRBD1 (5 bases). There are 18 residues in the CDR3. V lost 0 bases and J 5 bases, leaving 23 bases between the germline ends. The V gene's germline CDR1 is SGHDT and CDR2 YYEEEE.

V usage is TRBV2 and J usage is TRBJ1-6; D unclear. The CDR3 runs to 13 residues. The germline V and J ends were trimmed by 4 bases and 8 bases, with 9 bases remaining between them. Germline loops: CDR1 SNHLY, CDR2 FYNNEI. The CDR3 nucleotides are TGTGCCAGCAGTGTGAGCACCTATTCACCCCTCCACTTT. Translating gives CASSVSTYSPLHF.

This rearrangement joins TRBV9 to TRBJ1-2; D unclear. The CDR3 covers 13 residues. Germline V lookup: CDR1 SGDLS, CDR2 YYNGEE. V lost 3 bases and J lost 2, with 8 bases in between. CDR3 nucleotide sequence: TGTGCCAGCAGCGGATCCACAAACTATGGCTACACCTTC. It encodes CASSGSTNYGYTF. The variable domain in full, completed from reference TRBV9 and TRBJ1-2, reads DSGVTQTPKHLITATGQRVTLRCSPRSGDLSVYWYQQSLDQGLQFLIQYYNGEERAKGNILERFSAQQFPDLHSELNLSSLELGDSALYFCASSGSTNYGYTFGSGTRLTVV.

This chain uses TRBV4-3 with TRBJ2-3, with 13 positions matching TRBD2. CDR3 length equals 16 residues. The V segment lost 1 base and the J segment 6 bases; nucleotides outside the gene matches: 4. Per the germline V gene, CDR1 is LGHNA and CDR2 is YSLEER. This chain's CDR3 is CASSQATSGGLDTQYF. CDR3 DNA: TGCGCCAGCAGCCAAGCGACTAGCGGGGGGCTGGATACGCAGTATTTT.

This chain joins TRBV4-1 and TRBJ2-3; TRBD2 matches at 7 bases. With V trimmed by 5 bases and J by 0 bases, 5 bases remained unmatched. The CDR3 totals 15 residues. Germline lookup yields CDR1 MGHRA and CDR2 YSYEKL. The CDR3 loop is CASSSAGRSTDTQYF. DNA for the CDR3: TGCGCCAGCAGCTCAGCGGGGCGAAGCACAGATACGCAGTATTTT.

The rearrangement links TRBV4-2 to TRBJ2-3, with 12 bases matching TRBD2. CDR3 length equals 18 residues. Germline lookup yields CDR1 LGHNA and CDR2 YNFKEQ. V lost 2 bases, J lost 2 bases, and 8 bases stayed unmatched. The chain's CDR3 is CASSQRSSSGGVTDTQYF. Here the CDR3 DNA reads TGTGCCAGCAGCCAACGCTCATCTAGCGGGGGGGTCACAGATACGCAGTATTTT.

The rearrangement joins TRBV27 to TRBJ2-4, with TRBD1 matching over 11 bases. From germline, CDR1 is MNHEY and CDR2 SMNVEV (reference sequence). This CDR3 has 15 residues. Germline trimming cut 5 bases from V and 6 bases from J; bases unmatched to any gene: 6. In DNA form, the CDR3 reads TGTGCCAGCAGTATCACCGGGACAGGGGGAAACATTCAGTACTTC. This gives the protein CASSITGTGGNIQYF.

DNA of the CDR3: TGTGCCAGTAGTATAGCTTGGGGGAATAGCTACGAGCAGTACTTC. The encoded protein is CASSIAWGNSYEQYF. The rearrangement joins TRBV19 to TRBJ2-7; tentatively, D is TRBD1 or TRBD2 (5 bases each). V lost 1 base to trimming and J lost 3 bases, with 13 bases between them. Looked up from germline, CDR1 is LNHDA and CDR2 is SQIVND (reference sequence). The CDR3 consists of 15 residues.

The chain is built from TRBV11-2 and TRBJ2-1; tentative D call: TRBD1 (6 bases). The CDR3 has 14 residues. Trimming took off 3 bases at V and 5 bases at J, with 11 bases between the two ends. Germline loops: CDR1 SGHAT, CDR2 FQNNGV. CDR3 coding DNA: TGTGCCAGCAGCTTTTTACAGGGTGACAATGAGCAGTTCTTC. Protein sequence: CASSFLQGDNEQFF.

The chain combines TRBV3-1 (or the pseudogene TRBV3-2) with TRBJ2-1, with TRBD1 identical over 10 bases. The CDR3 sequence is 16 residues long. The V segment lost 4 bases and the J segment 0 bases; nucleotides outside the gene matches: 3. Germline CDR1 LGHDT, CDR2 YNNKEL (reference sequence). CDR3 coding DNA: TGTGCCAGCAGCCCGGGACAGGGGAGCTCCTACAATGAGCAGTTCTTC. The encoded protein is CASSPGQGSSYNEQFF.

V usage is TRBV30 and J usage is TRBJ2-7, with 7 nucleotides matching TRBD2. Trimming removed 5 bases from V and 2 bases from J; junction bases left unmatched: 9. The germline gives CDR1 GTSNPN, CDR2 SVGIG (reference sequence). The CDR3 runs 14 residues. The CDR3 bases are TGTGCCTGGGGATTATGGGGGGGGACCTACGAGCAGTACTTC. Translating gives CAWGLWGGTYEQYF.

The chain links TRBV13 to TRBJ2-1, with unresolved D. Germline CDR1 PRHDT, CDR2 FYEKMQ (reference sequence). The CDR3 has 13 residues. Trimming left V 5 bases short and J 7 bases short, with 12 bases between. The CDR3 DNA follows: TGTGCCAGCAGCCATGGGCAGTTTAATGAGCAGTTCTTC. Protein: CASSHGQFNEQFF.

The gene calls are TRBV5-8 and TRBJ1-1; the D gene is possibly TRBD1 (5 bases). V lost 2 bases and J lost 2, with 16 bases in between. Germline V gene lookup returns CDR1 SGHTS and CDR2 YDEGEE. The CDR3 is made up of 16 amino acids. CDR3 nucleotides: TGTGCCAGCAGCTTAATCCCAGGGAATATTAACACTGAAGCTTTCTTT. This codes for CASSLIPGNINTEAFF. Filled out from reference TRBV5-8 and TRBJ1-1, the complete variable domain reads EAGVTQSPTHLIKTRGQQATLRCSPISGHTSVYWYQQALGLGLQFLLWYDEGEERNRGNFPPRFSGRQFPNYSSELNVNALELEDSALYLCASSLIPGNINTEAFFGQGTRLTVV.

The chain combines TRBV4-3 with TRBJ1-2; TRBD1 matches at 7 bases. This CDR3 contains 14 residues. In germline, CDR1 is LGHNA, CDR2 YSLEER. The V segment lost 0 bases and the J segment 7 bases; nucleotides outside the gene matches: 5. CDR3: CASSQDTGVGGYTF. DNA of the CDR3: TGCGCCAGCAGCCAAGATACAGGGGTCGGTGGCTACACCTTC.

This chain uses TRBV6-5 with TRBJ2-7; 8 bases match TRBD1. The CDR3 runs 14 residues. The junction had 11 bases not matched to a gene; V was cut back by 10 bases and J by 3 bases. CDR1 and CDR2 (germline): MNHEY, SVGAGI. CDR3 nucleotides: TGTGCCACCTCGGGGACAGGCACGATCTACGAGCAGTACTTC. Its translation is CATSGTGTIYEQYF.

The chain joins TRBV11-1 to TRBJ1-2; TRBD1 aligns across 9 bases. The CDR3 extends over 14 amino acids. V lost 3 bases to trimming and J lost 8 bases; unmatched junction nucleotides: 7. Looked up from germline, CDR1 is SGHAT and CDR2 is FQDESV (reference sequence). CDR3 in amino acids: CASSFQDRGGGYTF. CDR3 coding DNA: TGTGCCAGCAGCTTTCAGGACAGGGGAGGCGGCTACACCTTC.

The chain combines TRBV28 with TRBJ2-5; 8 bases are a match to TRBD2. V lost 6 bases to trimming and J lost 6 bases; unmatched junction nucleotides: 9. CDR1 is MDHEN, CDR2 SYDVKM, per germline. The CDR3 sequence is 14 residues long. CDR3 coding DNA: TGTGCCAGCAGATCCGCAGCGGGGGTAAAGACCCAGTACTTC. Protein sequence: CASRSAAGVKTQYF.